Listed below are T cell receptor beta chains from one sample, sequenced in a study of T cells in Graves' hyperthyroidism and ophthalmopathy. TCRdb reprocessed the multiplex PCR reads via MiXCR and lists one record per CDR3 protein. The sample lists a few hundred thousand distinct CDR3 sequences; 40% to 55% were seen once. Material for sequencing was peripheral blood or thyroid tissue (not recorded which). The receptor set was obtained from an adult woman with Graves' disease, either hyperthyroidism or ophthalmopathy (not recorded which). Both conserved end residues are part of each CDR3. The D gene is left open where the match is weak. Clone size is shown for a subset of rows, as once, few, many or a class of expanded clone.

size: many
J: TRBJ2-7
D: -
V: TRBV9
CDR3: CASSVGQRTYEQYF
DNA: TGTGCCAGCAGCGTAGGACAGAGAACCTACGAGCAGTACTTC

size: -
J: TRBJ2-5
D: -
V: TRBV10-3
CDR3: CATTVEPLSSEEGMMETQYF
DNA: TGTGCCACCACAGTCGAGCCCCTGTCAAGTGAGGAGGGGATGATGGAGACCCAGTACTTC

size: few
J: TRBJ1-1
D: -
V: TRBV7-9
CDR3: CASSPRITSEVTEAFF
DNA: TGTGCCAGCAGCCCCCGGATCACGAGTGAGGTCACTGAAGCTTTCTTT

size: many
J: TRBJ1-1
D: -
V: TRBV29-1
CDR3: CSVGGPPGTEAFF
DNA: TGCAGCGTTGGAGGACCACCGGGCACTGAAGCTTTCTTT

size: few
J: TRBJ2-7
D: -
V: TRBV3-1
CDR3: CASSPLGQGPYEQYF
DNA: TGTGCCAGCAGCCCCCTCGGCCAGGGCCCCTACGAGCAGTACTTC

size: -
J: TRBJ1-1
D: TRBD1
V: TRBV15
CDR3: CAASLDRESTEAFF
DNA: TGCGCCGCCAGCCTCGACAGGGAGAGCACTGAAGCTTTCTTT

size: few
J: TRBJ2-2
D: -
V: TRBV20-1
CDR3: CSATGETTTTRELFF
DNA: TGCAGTGCTACCGGAGAGACTACGACCACCAGGGAGCTGTTTTTT

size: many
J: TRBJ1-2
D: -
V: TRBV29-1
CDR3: CSGVTGSAPHSYGYTF
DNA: TGCAGCGGGGTTACAGGGTCCGCTCCCCACTCCTATGGCTACACCTTC

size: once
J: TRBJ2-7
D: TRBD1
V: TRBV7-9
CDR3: CASSHRDRLTSYEQYF
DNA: TGTGCCAGCAGCCACCGGGACAGGCTAACCTCCTACGAGCAGTACTTC

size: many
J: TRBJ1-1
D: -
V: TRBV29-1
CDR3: CSVGDWVSFF
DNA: TGCAGCGTCGGGGACTGGGTATCTTTCTTT

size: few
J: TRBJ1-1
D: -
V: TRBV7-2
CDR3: CASSPQGIDYTEAFF
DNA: TGTGCCAGCAGTCCCCAGGGGATCGATTACACTGAAGCTTTCTTT

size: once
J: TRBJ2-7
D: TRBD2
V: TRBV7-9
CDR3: CASSPSTSPGEQYF
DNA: TGTGCCAGCAGCCCCTCGACTAGCCCCGGGGAGCAGTACTTC

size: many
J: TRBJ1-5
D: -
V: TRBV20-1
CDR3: CSARPRTYLSNQPQHF
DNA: TGCAGTGCTAGACCCCGGACATACCTTAGCAATCAGCCCCAGCATTTT

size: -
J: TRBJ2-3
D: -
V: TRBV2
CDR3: CASSKEDTQYF
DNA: TGTGCCAGCAGCAAGGAAGATACGCAGTATTTT

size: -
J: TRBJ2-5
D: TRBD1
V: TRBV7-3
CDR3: CASSLRQGIETQYF
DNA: TGTGCCAGCAGCTTGAGACAGGGGATTGAGACCCAGTACTTC

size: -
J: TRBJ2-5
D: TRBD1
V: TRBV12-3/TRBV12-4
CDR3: CASSPGQGAQYF
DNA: TGTGCCAGCAGTCCCGGACAGGGGGCCCAGTACTTC

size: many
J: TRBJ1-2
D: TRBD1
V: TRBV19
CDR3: CASSTGEIWYGYTF
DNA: TGTGCCAGTTCGACAGGGGAAATATGGTATGGCTACACCTTC

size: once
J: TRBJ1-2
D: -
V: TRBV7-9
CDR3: CASSQGLAGYGYTF
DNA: TGTGCCAGCAGCCAAGGACTAGCTGGTTATGGCTACACCTTC

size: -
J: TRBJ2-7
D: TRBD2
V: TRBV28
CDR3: CASSLKPREVYEQYF
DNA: TGTGCCAGCAGTTTAAAGCCGCGGGAGGTCTACGAGCAGTACTTC

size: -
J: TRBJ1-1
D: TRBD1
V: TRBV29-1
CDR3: CSSLTGGNTEAFF
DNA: TGCAGCTCCCTCACAGGGGGGAACACTGAAGCTTTCTTT

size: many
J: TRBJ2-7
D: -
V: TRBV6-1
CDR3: CASRPPNSYEQYF
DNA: TGTGCCAGCAGGCCGCCCAACTCCTACGAGCAGTACTTC

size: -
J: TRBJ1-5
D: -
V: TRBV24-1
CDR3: CATSDPDREKHF
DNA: TGTGCCACCAGTGACCCAGACAGAGAAAAGCATTTT

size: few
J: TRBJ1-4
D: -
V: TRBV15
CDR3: CATSSLEDARNEKLFF
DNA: TGTGCCACCAGCAGCTTGGAGGACGCCCGAAATGAAAAACTGTTTTTT

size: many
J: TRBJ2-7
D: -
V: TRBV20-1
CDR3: CSARVGSVYEQYF
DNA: TGCAGTGCTAGAGTTGGTAGCGTATACGAGCAGTACTTC

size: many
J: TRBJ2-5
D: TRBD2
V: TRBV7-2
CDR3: CASSSLGLAGYGWQETQYF
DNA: TGTGCCAGCAGCTCTCTCGGACTAGCGGGTTACGGATGGCAAGAGACCCAGTACTTC